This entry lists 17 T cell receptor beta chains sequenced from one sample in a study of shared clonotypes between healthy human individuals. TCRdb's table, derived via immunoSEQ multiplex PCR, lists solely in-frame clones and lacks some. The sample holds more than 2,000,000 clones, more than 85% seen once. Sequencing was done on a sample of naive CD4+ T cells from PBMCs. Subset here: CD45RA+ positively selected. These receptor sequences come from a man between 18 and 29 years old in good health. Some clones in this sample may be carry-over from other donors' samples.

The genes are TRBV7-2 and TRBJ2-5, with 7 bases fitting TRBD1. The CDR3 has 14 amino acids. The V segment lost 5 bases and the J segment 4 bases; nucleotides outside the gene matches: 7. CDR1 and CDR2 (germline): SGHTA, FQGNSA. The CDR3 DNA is TGTGCCAGCAGCGAAACAGGGGTGGGAGAGACCCAGTACTTC. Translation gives CASSETGVGETQYF.

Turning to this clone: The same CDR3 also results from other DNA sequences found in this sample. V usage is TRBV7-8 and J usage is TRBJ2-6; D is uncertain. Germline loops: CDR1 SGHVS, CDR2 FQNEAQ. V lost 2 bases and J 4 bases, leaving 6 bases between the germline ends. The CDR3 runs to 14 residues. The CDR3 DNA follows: TGTGCCAGCAGCTTATTCTCCGGGGCCAACGTCCTGACTTTC. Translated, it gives CASSLFSGANVLTF.

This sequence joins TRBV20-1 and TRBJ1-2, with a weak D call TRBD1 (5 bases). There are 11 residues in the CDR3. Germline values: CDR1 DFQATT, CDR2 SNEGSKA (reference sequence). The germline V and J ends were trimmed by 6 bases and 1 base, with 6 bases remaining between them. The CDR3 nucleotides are TGCAGTGCGGGGGTTAACTATGGCTACACCTTC. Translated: CSAGVNYGYTF.

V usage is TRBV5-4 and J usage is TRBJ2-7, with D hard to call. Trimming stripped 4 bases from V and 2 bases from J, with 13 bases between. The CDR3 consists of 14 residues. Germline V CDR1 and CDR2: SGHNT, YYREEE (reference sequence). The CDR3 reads CASSRAVETYEQYF. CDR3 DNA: TGTGCCAGCAGCCGGGCGGTAGAGACCTACGAGCAGTACTTC.

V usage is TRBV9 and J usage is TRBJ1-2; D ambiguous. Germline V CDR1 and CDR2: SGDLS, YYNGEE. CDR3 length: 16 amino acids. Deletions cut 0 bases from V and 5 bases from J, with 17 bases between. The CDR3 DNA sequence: TGTGCCAGCAGCGTAGACTCCCGGGCCAGCTTATATGGCTACACCTTC. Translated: CASSVDSRASLYGYTF. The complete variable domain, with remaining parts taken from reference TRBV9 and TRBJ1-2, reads DSGVTQTPKHLITATGQRVTLRCSPRSGDLSVYWYQQSLDQGLQFLIQYYNGEERAKGNILERFSAQQFPDLHSELNLSSLELGDSALYFCASSVDSRASLYGYTFGSGTRLTVV.

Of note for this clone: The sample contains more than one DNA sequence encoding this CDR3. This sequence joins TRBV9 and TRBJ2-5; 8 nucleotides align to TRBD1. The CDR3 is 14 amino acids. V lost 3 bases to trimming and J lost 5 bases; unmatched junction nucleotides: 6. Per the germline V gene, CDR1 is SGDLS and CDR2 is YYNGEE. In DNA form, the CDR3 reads TGTGCCAGCAGCGCCGGGACAGGAGGGGAGACCCAGTACTTC. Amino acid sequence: CASSAGTGGETQYF.

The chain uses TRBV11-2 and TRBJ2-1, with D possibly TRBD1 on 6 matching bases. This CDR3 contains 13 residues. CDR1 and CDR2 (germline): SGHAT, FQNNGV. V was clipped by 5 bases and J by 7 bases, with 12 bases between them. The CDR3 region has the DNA TGTGCCAGCAGCGCCCCCCAGGGGAATGAGCAGTTCTTC. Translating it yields CASSAPQGNEQFF. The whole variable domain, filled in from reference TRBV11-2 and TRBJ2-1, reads EAGVAQSPRYKIIEKRQSVAFWCNPISGHATLYWYQQILGQGPKLLIQFQNNGVVDDSQLPKDRFSAERLKGVDSTLKIQPAKLEDSAVYLCASSAPQGNEQFFGPGTRLTVL.

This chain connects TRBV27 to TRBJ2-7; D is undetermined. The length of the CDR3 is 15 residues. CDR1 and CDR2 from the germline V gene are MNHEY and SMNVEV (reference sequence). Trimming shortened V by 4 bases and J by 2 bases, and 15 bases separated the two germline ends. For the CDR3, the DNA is TGTGCCAGCAGTTCTACCGGCGCGCCCACCTACGAGCAGTACTTC. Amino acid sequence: CASSSTGAPTYEQYF.

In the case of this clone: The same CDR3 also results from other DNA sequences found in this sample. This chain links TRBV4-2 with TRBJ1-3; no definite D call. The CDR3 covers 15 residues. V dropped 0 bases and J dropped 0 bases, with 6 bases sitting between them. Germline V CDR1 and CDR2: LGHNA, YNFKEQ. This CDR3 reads CASSQDPGSGNTIYF. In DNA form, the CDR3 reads TGTGCCAGCAGCCAAGACCCGGGCTCTGGAAACACCATATATTTT.

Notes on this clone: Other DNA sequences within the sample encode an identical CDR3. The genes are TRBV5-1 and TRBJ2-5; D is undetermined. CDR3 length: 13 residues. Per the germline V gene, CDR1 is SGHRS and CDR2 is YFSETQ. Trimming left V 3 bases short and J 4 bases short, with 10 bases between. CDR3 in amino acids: CASSSGPTETQYF. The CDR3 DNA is TGCGCCAGCAGCTCCGGGCCGACAGAGACCCAGTACTTC.

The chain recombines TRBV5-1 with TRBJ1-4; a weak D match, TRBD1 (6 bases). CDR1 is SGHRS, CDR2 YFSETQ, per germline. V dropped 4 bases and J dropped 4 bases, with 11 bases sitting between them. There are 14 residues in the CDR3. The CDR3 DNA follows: TGCGCCAGCAGCCAGGACAGTAATAATGAAAAACTGTTTTTT. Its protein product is CASSQDSNNEKLFF.

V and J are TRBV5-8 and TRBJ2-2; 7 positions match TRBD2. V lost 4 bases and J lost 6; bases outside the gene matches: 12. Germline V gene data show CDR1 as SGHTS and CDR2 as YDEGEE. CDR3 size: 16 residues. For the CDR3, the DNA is TGTGCCAGCAGCGCCCGGGGAGGGCGCGTCTCCGGGGAGCTGTTTTTT. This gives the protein CASSARGGRVSGELFF. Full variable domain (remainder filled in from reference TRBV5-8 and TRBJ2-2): EAGVTQSPTHLIKTRGQQATLRCSPISGHTSVYWYQQALGLGLQFLLWYDEGEERNRGNFPPRFSGRQFPNYSSELNVNALELEDSALYLCASSARGGRVSGELFFGEGSRLTVL.

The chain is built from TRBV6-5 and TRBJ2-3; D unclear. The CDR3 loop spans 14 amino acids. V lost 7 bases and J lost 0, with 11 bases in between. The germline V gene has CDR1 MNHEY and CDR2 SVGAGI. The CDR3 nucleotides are TGTGCCAGCACCCGTCCTGGGAGCACAGATACGCAGTATTTT. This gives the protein CASTRPGSTDTQYF.

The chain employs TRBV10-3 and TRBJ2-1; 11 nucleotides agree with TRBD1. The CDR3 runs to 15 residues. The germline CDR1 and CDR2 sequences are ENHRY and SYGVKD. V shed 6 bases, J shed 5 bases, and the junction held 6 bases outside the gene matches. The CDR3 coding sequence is TGTGCCATCAGGAGGGGGACAGGGGGGAACAATGAGCAGTTCTTC. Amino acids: CAIRRGTGGNNEQFF.

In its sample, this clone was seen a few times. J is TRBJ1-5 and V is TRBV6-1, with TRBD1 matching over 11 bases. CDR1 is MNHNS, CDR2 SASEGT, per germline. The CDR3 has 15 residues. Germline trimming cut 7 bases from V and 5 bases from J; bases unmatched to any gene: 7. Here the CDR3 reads CASTLRTGGDQPQHF. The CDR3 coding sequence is TGTGCCAGCACCCTGAGGACAGGGGGCGATCAGCCCCAGCATTTT.

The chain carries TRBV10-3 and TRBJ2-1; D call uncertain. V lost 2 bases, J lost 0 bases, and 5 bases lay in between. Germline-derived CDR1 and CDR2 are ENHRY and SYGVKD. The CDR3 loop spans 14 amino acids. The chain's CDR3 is CAISEVGSYNEQFF. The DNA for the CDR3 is TGTGCCATCAGTGAGGTGGGCTCCTACAATGAGCAGTTCTTC.

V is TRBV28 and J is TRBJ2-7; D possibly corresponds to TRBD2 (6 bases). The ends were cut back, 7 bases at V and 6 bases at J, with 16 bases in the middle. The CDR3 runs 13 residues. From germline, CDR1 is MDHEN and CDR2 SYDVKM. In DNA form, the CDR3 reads TGTGCCAGCACCATCGGACTACCGGGCGAGCAGTACTTC. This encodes CASTIGLPGEQYF.